This TCR beta chain was recovered during a study of post-analysis software for immune sequencing data. At the level of the study: Recorded disease courses covered relapsing-remitting, secondary progressive and progressive-relapsing multiple sclerosis. Some patients had no subtype annotation. Study results and caveats: Strong same-batch co-clustering of samples appeared with F measure clustering. Significantly decreased normalized Chao1 diversity was recorded for multiple sclerosis patients relative to controls. Among four or five TRBV segments more frequent in patients than controls were TRBV5-6, TRBV5-1 and TRBV20-1.

CDR3 length: 15 residues. Looked up from germline, CDR1 is LGHNA and CDR2 is YNFKEQ. V dropped 0 bases and J dropped 1 base, with 4 bases sitting between them. This clonotype came up a few times. Its antigen is not known. Included in the TCR beta cDNA libraries were unique molecular identifiers. A population of about 1 to 11 million T cells gave rise to around 530,000 cDNA molecules. TCRdb independently ran MiXCR on the PCR reads; one entry per CDR3 protein. The table lists roughly 670,000 distinct CDR3 sequences, approximately 60% of them singletons, with approximately 10% in the top ten. The sequenced material came from blood. The chain has TRBV4-2 and TRBJ2-6; D remains ambiguous. The receptor was isolated from a girl aged 2 to 10 with multiple sclerosis. The CDR3 DNA is TGTGCCAGCAGCCAAGAGGGGTCTGGGGCCAACGTCCTGACTTTC. Encoded protein: CASSQEGSGANVLTF.